The T cell receptor (beta chain) described here comes from a study of shared clonotypes between healthy human individuals. With respect to this clone: Its antigen is not identified.

Measured with immunoSEQ multiplex PCR; TCRdb has only the in-frame clones, and not every one. The sample consists of approximately 2.3 million clones, approximately 93% of them appearing once. Study-level results: Clonotypes shared by all four sorted-subset donors had higher generation probabilities than non-shared clonotypes.

The germline CDR1 and CDR2 sequences are SQVTM and ANQGSEA. Trimming shortened V by 4 bases and J by 0 bases, and 12 bases separated the two germline ends. CDR3 length equals 15 residues. The receptor was isolated from a man younger than 30 in good health. Some clones in this sample may be carry-over from other donors' samples. What was sequenced was naive CD4+ T cells from PBMCs. Subset defined: CD45RA+ positively selected. This rearrangement joins TRBV29-1 to TRBJ2-2; D is ambiguous. This CDR3 is CSVVLLVANTGELFF. The DNA of the CDR3 is TGCAGCGTTGTATTGCTAGTCGCGAACACCGGGGAGCTGTTTTTT.